The 18 T cell receptor beta chains below all came from one sample that was sequenced in a study of CD4 T cells in relation to SARS-CoV-2 and coronaviruses. Libraries were prepared by immunoSEQ multiplex PCR; TCRdb keeps only in-frame clonotypes and omits some of them. The table records tens of thousands of clones, about 80% of them present only once. These receptors are not linked to any known antigen. The sequenced sample consisted of memory CD4+ T cells from PBMCs, cultured in vitro. The receptors here all came from an adult with COVID-19.

The CDR3 reads CASMGVSSGRYNEQFF. DNA for the CDR3: TGTGCCAGTATGGGTGTATCCAGCGGGAGATACAATGAGCAGTTCTTC. V is TRBV19 and J is TRBJ2-1, with 8 positions matching TRBD2. Germline V gene sequence: CDR1 LNHDA, CDR2 SQIVND (reference sequence). This CDR3 region has 16 residues. Trimming at V came to 7 bases and at J to 4 bases, leaving 12 bases not matched to a gene.

This chain uses TRBV2 with TRBJ2-5; TRBD1 is a possible D gene (5 bases). Deletions cut 4 bases from V and 5 bases from J, with 11 bases between. The germline V gene has CDR1 SNHLY and CDR2 FYNNEI. The CDR3 extends over 13 amino acids. This CDR3 reads CASSGQGLETQYF. CDR3 DNA: TGTGCCAGCAGTGGGCAGGGATTGGAGACCCAGTACTTC.

The J gene is TRBJ2-3, the V gene TRBV20-1; TRBD2 matches 11 bases. There are 14 residues in the CDR3. V was pared by 3 bases and J by 4 bases, with 3 bases of the junction left unmatched. The germline V gene has CDR1 DFQATT and CDR2 SNEGSKA (reference sequence). CDR3 sequence: CSASRTSGSDTQYF. For the CDR3, the DNA is TGCAGTGCTAGTAGGACTAGCGGGTCAGATACGCAGTATTTT.

The chain links TRBV6-6 to TRBJ2-7; no definite D call. Germline lookup yields CDR1 MNHNY and CDR2 SVGAGI (reference sequence). This CDR3 spans 13 amino acids. V was shortened by 4 bases and J by 0 bases, with 7 bases between the two germline ends. This CDR3 is CASSSGPSYEQYF. CDR3 coding DNA: TGTGCCAGCAGTTCAGGACCCTCCTACGAGCAGTACTTC.

This chain connects TRBV6-6 to TRBJ1-1, with D unresolved. The CDR3 is 11 residues long. Germline-derived CDR1 and CDR2 are MNHNY and SVGAGI (reference sequence). Trimming cost V 8 bases and J 4 bases, with 8 bases left between them. The CDR3 DNA reads as TGTGCCAGCGGAAGGACCACTGAAGCTTTCTTT. Translation gives CASGRTTEAFF.

The chain couples TRBV6-6 to TRBJ2-4; 7 nucleotides agree with TRBD1. The CDR3 extends over 16 amino acids. With V trimmed by 4 bases and J by 0 bases, 6 bases remained unmatched. The germline CDR1 and CDR2 sequences are MNHNY and SVGAGI (reference sequence). The CDR3, as DNA: TGTGCCAGCAGTTTTGGACAGGTGTTAGCCAAAAACATTCAGTACTTC. Its translation is CASSFGQVLAKNIQYF.

V is TRBV28 and J is TRBJ1-3; D unclear. The CDR3 totals 15 residues. V shed 5 bases and J shed 0 bases, with 11 bases lying between them. Germline CDR1 reads MDHEN; CDR2 reads SYDVKM. DNA for the CDR3: TGTGCCAGCAGTGAGACCGCATACTCTGGAAACACCATATATTTT. Residues: CASSETAYSGNTIYF.

The chain has TRBV6-2 or TRBV6-3 and TRBJ2-5, with D possibly matching TRBD1 (6 bases). The V gene's germline CDR1 is MNHEY and CDR2 SVGEGT. With 4 bases removed from V and 7 bases from J, the gap between germline ends came to 19 bases. This CDR3 contains 15 residues. As DNA, the CDR3 is TGTGCCAGCAGTTTCCTAATCACAGGGACCGGGACCCAGTACTTC. Protein: CASSFLITGTGTQYF.

The chain links TRBV25-1 to TRBJ1-5, with unresolved D. The CDR3 spans 14 residues. Germline CDR1 and CDR2: MGHDK and SYGVNS. V was pared by 5 bases and J by 3 bases, with 11 bases between. The CDR3 DNA reads TGTGCCAGCAGTCGGGCGGGGAACAATCAGCCCCAGCATTTT. Protein product: CASSRAGNNQPQHF.

J is TRBJ2-3 and V is TRBV2, with D perhaps matching TRBD1 (6 bases). V was shortened by 5 bases and J by 5 bases, with 17 bases between the two germline ends. CDR1 is SNHLY, CDR2 FYNNEI, per germline. The CDR3 is 15 residues long. CDR3 DNA sequence: TGTGCCAGCAGTCCTTGGGACAACAAAGGAGATACGCAGTATTTT. This encodes CASSPWDNKGDTQYF.

The J gene is TRBJ2-1, the V gene TRBV20-1, with D possibly matching TRBD2 (6 bases). V was pared by 3 bases and J by 5 bases, with 17 bases between. The germline V gene encodes CDR1 DFQATT and CDR2 SNEGSKA (reference sequence). CDR3 size: 15 residues. The CDR3 region is CSASLAGKINNEQFF. DNA for the CDR3: TGCAGTGCTAGTTTGGCGGGGAAAATTAACAATGAGCAGTTCTTC.

This chain uses TRBV28 with TRBJ2-4; TRBD1 might be the D (6 bases). The CDR3 has 15 residues. From germline, CDR1 is MDHEN and CDR2 SYDVKM. Trimming took off 7 bases at V and 6 bases at J, with 19 bases between the two ends. For the CDR3, the DNA is TGTGCCAGCACCTCGGACAGAAGTACACTAAACATTCAGTACTTC. Translating gives CASTSDRSTLNIQYF. The full variable domain, completed using reference TRBV28 and TRBJ2-4, is DVKVTQSSRYLVKRTGEKVFLECVQDMDHENMFWYRQDPGLGLRLIYFSYDVKMKEKGDIPEGYSVSREKKERFSLILESASTNQTSMYLCASTSDRSTLNIQYFGAGTRLSVL.

There are a few counts of this clone. The V and J genes are TRBV12-5 and TRBJ2-2; 11 bases are a match to TRBD2. The V segment lost 3 bases and the J segment 3 bases; nucleotides outside the gene matches: 6. Germline-derived CDR1 and CDR2 are LGHNT and FRNRAP. This CDR3 region has 17 residues. CDR3 in DNA: TGTGCTAGTGGTTTCAAACCACTAGCGGGAGACACCGGGGAGCTGTTTTTT. Protein product: CASGFKPLAGDTGELFF.

V is TRBV24-1 and J is TRBJ2-1; D may be TRBD2 (6 bases). The CDR3 extends over 14 amino acids. Germline V gene sequence: CDR1 KGHDR, CDR2 SFDVKD. Trimming pared 9 bases from V and 7 bases from J, leaving 18 bases between. Here the CDR3 DNA reads TGTGCCACCCAGGACTGGAGGGGTTTAAATGAGCAGTTCTTC. It yields the protein CATQDWRGLNEQFF.

The count of this clone is one. The chain links TRBV4-3 to TRBJ1-1; tentative D call: TRBD1 (6 bases). The V gene lost 0 bases and the J gene lost 10 bases, with 12 bases spanning the gap. The germline gives CDR1 LGHNA, CDR2 YSLEER. This CDR3 spans 13 amino acids. In DNA form, the CDR3 reads TGCGCCAGCAGCCAAGATGGGGGCCGAGGAGCTTTCTTT. Protein sequence: CASSQDGGRGAFF.

The chain recombines TRBV27 with TRBJ1-5; D remains unclear. Looked up from germline, CDR1 is MNHEY and CDR2 is SMNVEV (reference sequence). There are 12 residues in the CDR3. Trimming cost V 5 bases and J 5 bases, with 7 bases left between them. The CDR3 region is CASSRRDQPQHF. The CDR3 DNA reads TGTGCCAGCAGTCGACGCGATCAGCCCCAGCATTTT.

The J gene is TRBJ1-6, the V gene TRBV7-8; 7 nucleotides agree with TRBD1. The germline V gene encodes CDR1 SGHVS and CDR2 FQNEAQ. This CDR3 spans 15 amino acids. J lost 6 bases, V lost 5 bases, and 7 bases had no gene match. This chain's CDR3 is CASSPRAGGNSPLHF. The CDR3 nucleotides read TGTGCCAGCAGCCCTCGGGCAGGGGGTAATTCACCCCTCCACTTT.

The gene calls are TRBV28 and TRBJ2-5; D is perhaps TRBD1 (6 bases). This CDR3 spans 16 amino acids. The V and J ends lost 3 bases and 9 bases respectively, with 23 bases between them. Germline assignment: CDR1 MDHEN and CDR2 SYDVKM. The CDR3 DNA reads TGTGCCAGCAGTTTCAACCCCTGGACAGCCCAAAGACCCCAGTACTTC. Residues: CASSFNPWTAQRPQYF.